This is a list of T cell receptor beta chains from one sample in a study of blood T cell repertoires in COVID-19. Assay: immunoSEQ multiplex PCR; the TCRdb copy retains only in-frame clones and omits some. This sample carries about 68,000 clones, 75% to 85% of them seen once, and the ten largest clones take roughly 25%. The sequencing sample was made of peripheral blood. Receptors originate from a man aged 50-60 years with acute or convalescent COVID-19. Each CDR3 is given with its conserved first and last residue. A D gene is named only where the DNA matches it firmly. The size field is filled for only some rows; it gives once, few, many or a size class.

clone size: -
D gene: -
J gene: TRBJ2-3
V gene: TRBV7-9
CDR3 protein: CASSPPGSWGDTQYF
CDR3 DNA: TGTGCCAGCAGCCCGCCCGGGAGCTGGGGAGATACGCAGTATTTT

clone size: medium-sized
D gene: TRBD1
J gene: TRBJ2-7
V gene: TRBV3-1/TRBV3-2
CDR3 protein: CASSQEVWDREKTYEQYF
CDR3 DNA: TGTGCCAGCAGCCAAGAAGTTTGGGACAGAGAAAAAACCTACGAGCAGTACTTC

clone size: -
D gene: -
J gene: TRBJ1-4
V gene: TRBV3-1/TRBV3-2
CDR3 protein: CASSQETEIREKLFF
CDR3 DNA: TGTGCCAGCAGCCAAGAGACAGAGATCCGGGAAAAACTGTTTTTT

clone size: -
D gene: -
J gene: TRBJ1-2
V gene: TRBV10-3
CDR3 protein: CAIRVGEGSYGYTF
CDR3 DNA: TGTGCCATCAGGGTAGGGGAGGGAAGCTATGGCTACACCTTC

clone size: -
D gene: -
J gene: TRBJ1-3
V gene: TRBV6-2/TRBV6-3
CDR3 protein: CASSYSVSEYSGNTIYF
CDR3 DNA: TGTGCCAGCAGTTACTCGGTCAGCGAATACTCTGGAAACACCATATATTTT

clone size: -
D gene: -
J gene: TRBJ2-1
V gene: TRBV5-5
CDR3 protein: CASSFPRYNEQFF
CDR3 DNA: TGTGCCAGCAGCTTTCCTAGGTACAATGAGCAGTTCTTC

clone size: once
D gene: TRBD1
J gene: TRBJ1-1
V gene: TRBV18
CDR3 protein: CASSPGPGQGNTEAFF
CDR3 DNA: TGTGCCAGCTCACCGGGCCCGGGACAGGGGAACACTGAAGCTTTCTTT

clone size: -
D gene: TRBD2
J gene: TRBJ2-3
V gene: TRBV9
CDR3 protein: CASSNSSGITDTQYF
CDR3 DNA: TGTGCCAGCAGCAACTCTAGCGGGATCACAGATACGCAGTATTTT

clone size: -
D gene: -
J gene: TRBJ1-5
V gene: TRBV2
CDR3 protein: CASSGAEGYSNQPQHF
CDR3 DNA: TGTGCCAGCAGTGGCGCAGAGGGTTATAGCAATCAGCCCCAGCATTTT

clone size: -
D gene: TRBD1
J gene: TRBJ2-5
V gene: TRBV4-1
CDR3 protein: CASSQGDRDQETQYF
CDR3 DNA: TGCGCCAGCAGCCAAGGGGACAGGGACCAAGAGACCCAGTACTTC

clone size: -
D gene: -
J gene: TRBJ1-1
V gene: TRBV7-9
CDR3 protein: CASSPAGDFAEAFF
CDR3 DNA: TGTGCCAGCAGCCCCGCGGGGGACTTCGCTGAAGCTTTCTTT

clone size: -
D gene: TRBD1
J gene: TRBJ1-4
V gene: TRBV4-1
CDR3 protein: CASSQTGGTEKLFF
CDR3 DNA: TGCGCCAGCAGCCAGACAGGGGGCACTGAAAAACTGTTTTTT

clone size: -
D gene: -
J gene: TRBJ2-1
V gene: TRBV6-5
CDR3 protein: CASSLWTAHNEQFF
CDR3 DNA: TGTGCCAGCAGTCTTTGGACAGCCCACAATGAGCAGTTCTTC

clone size: -
D gene: -
J gene: TRBJ2-2
V gene: TRBV2
CDR3 protein: CASSEWWSTGELFF
CDR3 DNA: TGTGCCAGCAGTGAATGGTGGAGCACCGGGGAGCTGTTTTTT

clone size: -
D gene: TRBD1
J gene: TRBJ1-5
V gene: TRBV6-1
CDR3 protein: CASSGGQGSIRNQPQHF
CDR3 DNA: TGTGCCAGCAGTGGGGGACAGGGCTCGATAAGGAATCAGCCCCAGCATTTT

clone size: -
D gene: TRBD1
J gene: TRBJ1-6
V gene: TRBV2
CDR3 protein: CASRYGDSSYNSPLHF
CDR3 DNA: TGTGCCAGCAGGTACGGGGACAGCTCCTATAATTCACCCCTCCACTTT

clone size: -
D gene: -
J gene: TRBJ2-2
V gene: TRBV6-2/TRBV6-3
CDR3 protein: CASSYEGTNTGELFF
CDR3 DNA: TGTGCCAGCAGTTACGAGGGAACCAACACCGGGGAGCTGTTTTTT

clone size: -
D gene: -
J gene: TRBJ2-3
V gene: TRBV5-4
CDR3 protein: CASSIQGNTQYF
CDR3 DNA: TGTGCCAGCAGTATACAGGGAAATACGCAGTATTTT

clone size: -
D gene: TRBD1
J gene: TRBJ2-2
V gene: TRBV29-1
CDR3 protein: CSGGTGVTGELFF
CDR3 DNA: TGCAGCGGTGGGACAGGGGTCACCGGGGAGCTGTTTTTT

clone size: once
D gene: -
J gene: TRBJ2-2
V gene: TRBV7-9
CDR3 protein: CASSKTGELFF
CDR3 DNA: TGTGCCAGCAGTAAAACAGGGGAGCTGTTTTTT

clone size: -
D gene: -
J gene: TRBJ1-2
V gene: TRBV5-1
CDR3 protein: CASSLDRAAYGYTF
CDR3 DNA: TGCGCCAGCAGCTTGGACAGGGCCGCCTATGGCTACACCTTC

clone size: -
D gene: TRBD1
J gene: TRBJ2-5
V gene: TRBV18
CDR3 protein: CASSPGTGAETQYF
CDR3 DNA: TGTGCCAGCTCTCCCGGGACAGGTGCAGAGACCCAGTACTTC

clone size: -
D gene: TRBD2
J gene: TRBJ2-1
V gene: TRBV9
CDR3 protein: CASSVDGGSYNEQFF
CDR3 DNA: TGTGCCAGCAGCGTAGACGGGGGGTCGTACAATGAGCAGTTCTTC

clone size: -
D gene: -
J gene: TRBJ1-5
V gene: TRBV18
CDR3 protein: CASSQGVANQPQHF
CDR3 DNA: TGTGCCAGCTCACAAGGGGTGGCAAATCAGCCCCAGCATTTT

clone size: -
D gene: -
J gene: TRBJ2-2
V gene: TRBV5-1
CDR3 protein: CASMASSGNTGELFF
CDR3 DNA: TGCGCCAGCATGGCGTCCAGCGGGAACACCGGGGAGCTGTTTTTT

clone size: -
D gene: TRBD2
J gene: TRBJ2-3
V gene: TRBV19
CDR3 protein: CASSPLAGATDTQYF
CDR3 DNA: TGTGCCAGTAGCCCTCTAGCGGGGGCCACAGATACGCAGTATTTT

clone size: -
D gene: TRBD2
J gene: TRBJ2-7
V gene: TRBV7-2
CDR3 protein: CASSLERGGSYEQYF
CDR3 DNA: TGTGCCAGCAGCTTAGAACGGGGGGGGAGCTACGAGCAGTACTTC

clone size: -
D gene: TRBD2
J gene: TRBJ2-3
V gene: TRBV7-3
CDR3 protein: CASSSLAGAKDTQYF
CDR3 DNA: TGTGCCAGCAGTTCATTAGCGGGGGCGAAAGATACGCAGTATTTT

clone size: -
D gene: TRBD1
J gene: TRBJ1-1
V gene: TRBV5-4
CDR3 protein: CASSSRDRGPTEAFF
CDR3 DNA: TGTGCCAGCAGCTCCCGGGACAGGGGGCCCACTGAAGCTTTCTTT

clone size: -
D gene: TRBD1
J gene: TRBJ2-1
V gene: TRBV4-1
CDR3 protein: CASSSYRDRGSNEQFF
CDR3 DNA: TGCGCCAGCAGCTCCTACCGGGACAGGGGTTCCAATGAGCAGTTCTTC

clone size: -
D gene: -
J gene: TRBJ2-2
V gene: TRBV10-2
CDR3 protein: CASSSGLNTGELFF
CDR3 DNA: TGCGCCAGCAGTTCAGGGTTGAACACCGGGGAGCTGTTTTTT

clone size: -
D gene: -
J gene: TRBJ1-1
V gene: TRBV10-3
CDR3 protein: CAISESGGRDFF
CDR3 DNA: TGTGCCATCAGTGAGTCCGGCGGGAGAGATTTCTTT

clone size: few
D gene: -
J gene: TRBJ1-4
V gene: TRBV6-6
CDR3 protein: CASTSGAGNEKLFF
CDR3 DNA: TGTGCCAGCACCAGTGGAGCGGGTAATGAAAAACTGTTTTTT

clone size: -
D gene: -
J gene: TRBJ2-3
V gene: TRBV5-6
CDR3 protein: CASSLVAGDTQYF
CDR3 DNA: TGTGCCAGCAGCTTGGTGGCAGGGGATACGCAGTATTTT

clone size: -
D gene: -
J gene: TRBJ1-3
V gene: TRBV30
CDR3 protein: CACRMGRSSGNTIYF
CDR3 DNA: TGTGCCTGTAGAATGGGCCGCAGCTCTGGAAACACCATATATTTT

clone size: -
D gene: TRBD1
J gene: TRBJ2-7
V gene: TRBV5-8
CDR3 protein: CASTPDRVSYEQYF
CDR3 DNA: TGTGCCAGCACCCCGGACAGGGTTTCCTACGAGCAGTACTTC

clone size: -
D gene: TRBD1
J gene: TRBJ1-1
V gene: TRBV15
CDR3 protein: CATSRWTGGERNTEAFF
CDR3 DNA: TGTGCCACCAGCAGATGGACAGGGGGCGAAAGAAACACTGAGGCTTTCTTT

clone size: -
D gene: TRBD2
J gene: TRBJ2-3
V gene: TRBV9
CDR3 protein: CASSPSRGDDTQYF
CDR3 DNA: TGTGCCAGCAGCCCCTCACGGGGGGACGATACGCAGTATTTT

clone size: -
D gene: -
J gene: TRBJ1-1
V gene: TRBV29-1
CDR3 protein: CSVEAPEAFF
CDR3 DNA: TGCAGCGTTGAAGCTCCTGAAGCTTTCTTT

clone size: once
D gene: TRBD1
J gene: TRBJ1-2
V gene: TRBV5-1
CDR3 protein: CASSLDGTGGTNGYTF
CDR3 DNA: TGCGCCAGCAGTTTGGACGGGACAGGGGGCACAAATGGCTACACCTTC

clone size: -
D gene: -
J gene: TRBJ2-5
V gene: TRBV5-5
CDR3 protein: CASSPGTQVQETQYF
CDR3 DNA: TGTGCCAGCAGCCCCGGGACACAGGTCCAAGAGACCCAGTACTTC

clone size: -
D gene: -
J gene: TRBJ2-5
V gene: TRBV7-7
CDR3 protein: CASSPQVQGGGTQYF
CDR3 DNA: TGTGCTAGCAGCCCTCAAGTACAGGGTGGGGGGACCCAGTACTTC

clone size: -
D gene: -
J gene: TRBJ1-1
V gene: TRBV27
CDR3 protein: CASSFTGNTEAFF
CDR3 DNA: TGTGCCAGCAGTTTTACAGGGAACACTGAAGCTTTCTTT

clone size: -
D gene: TRBD2
J gene: TRBJ2-1
V gene: TRBV5-1
CDR3 protein: CASSLAKTSGGNNEQFF
CDR3 DNA: TGCGCCAGCAGCTTGGCGAAGACTAGCGGGGGGAACAATGAGCAGTTCTTC

clone size: -
D gene: TRBD1
J gene: TRBJ1-6
V gene: TRBV29-1
CDR3 protein: CSVRTGGRGSPLHF
CDR3 DNA: TGCAGCGTTCGGACAGGGGGCCGAGGTTCACCCCTCCACTTT

clone size: -
D gene: -
J gene: TRBJ1-5
V gene: TRBV4-1
CDR3 protein: CASSLDGGSRQPQHF
CDR3 DNA: TGCGCCAGCAGCTTAGATGGGGGGTCGAGGCAGCCCCAGCATTTT

clone size: -
D gene: -
J gene: TRBJ2-1
V gene: TRBV3-1/TRBV3-2
CDR3 protein: CASSQDSVNEQFF
CDR3 DNA: TGTGCCAGCAGCCAAGATTCGGTTAATGAGCAGTTCTTC

clone size: few
D gene: TRBD1
J gene: TRBJ1-1
V gene: TRBV5-1
CDR3 protein: CASSWTGGYEAFF
CDR3 DNA: TGCGCCAGCAGTTGGACAGGGGGTTATGAAGCTTTCTTT